The entry below gives a single T cell receptor beta chain sequence along with its context. Its antigen is not yet known. No base quality information exists; no much larger clone differs at one position. The CDR3 regions of human TCRbeta chains were subjected to immunosequencing. The paper's data handling went like this. Repertoire TCRs were matched against a reference library of SARS-CoV-2-specific TCRs generated with the MIRA antigen-specificity platform. Breadth was defined as the fraction of unique TCRs that were SARS-CoV-2-associated, and depth was defined as the fraction of total T cells that were SARS-CoV-2-associated. Using the MIRA data, every spike-specific TCR was mapped to the spike region that the TCR reacted to and assigned to either a CD4 or a CD8 class. Log10-transformed breadth and depth values were compared by one-way ANOVA with Sidak's multiple comparisons tests. TCRdb re-hosts the immuneACCESS table, in-frame sequences only. Its copies lack some clones; in the studies checked, an unresolved V gene accounts for under half of them, and the cause for the rest is not known. That table gives V, J and clone size, and the DNA gave D and trimming. In this sample the table shows 95,000 to 150,000 clones, approximately 90% of which occur a single time. The ten largest clonotypes hold around 8% of the sample.

The data stem from a study of T cell responses to AZD1222 COVID-19 vaccine (dated by TCRdb to the early 2020s). For context, the study as a whole: A total of approximately 230 trial participants underwent TCR sequencing, of whom some 210 received two doses of AZD1222 and about 26 received two doses of the MenACWY control vaccine. Trial participants were enrolled into age subgroups of 18-55, 56-69 and 70-plus years, which contained around 150, 28 and 57 TCR-sequenced participants, respectively. Study-wide conclusions, independent of this receptor: Epitopes outside the regions mutated in the B.1.351 and B.1.1.7 variants were reportedly recognized by nearly half of the unique spike-specific TCRs. After two AZD1222 doses, spike-specific TCR breadth and depth were significantly higher than at day 0 and than in MenACWY recipients. Conclusions about previously exposed vaccinees were limited because only a handful of AZD1222 recipients were SARS-CoV-2 seropositive at baseline. The whole spike protein was spanned by vaccine-associated CD4 TCRs, and dominant responses were seen in regions 160-218 and 743-854. The 56-69-year group was small, and its depth increase did not reach significance, likely because of low power. Participants were mostly white British, with more females than males. The authors suggested clonal diversity may have been underestimated. No day 14 peak-response samples were available, so repertoires were characterized only after the peak T cell response.

Reading the label with the study, this specimen's time point is: about 28 days (+/-7) after the second vaccine dose. AZD1222 recipients whose second dose came at about 4 weeks and those whose second dose came at about 12 weeks were combined into one group, since spike-specific TCR depth and breadth did not differ between the two schedules. Vaccinee samples came from UK trials COV001 and COV002, including a single-blind randomized controlled phase 2/3 trial of AZD1222 (ChAdOx1 nCoV-19) in healthy adults. For TCRbeta chain sequencing, PBMC samples from trial participants were taken at day 0 and at day 28 after the second dose. From a lookup of the germline V gene, CDR1 and CDR2 are MDHEN and SYDVKM. V was cut back by 6 bases and J by 0 bases, leaving a gap of 11 bases between them. The CDR3 starts with the cysteine, ends with the phenylalanine, and has 15 residues. Only the CDR3 region is kept as DNA, spanning 45 bases read in frame from base 1.

This chain joins TRBV28 to TRBJ2-2; D gene: possibly TRBD1, on 6 matching bases. The TCR was taken from an adult who received the AZD1222 COVID-19 vaccine. Sample: peripheral blood, taken 28 days after the second AZD1222 dose. The nucleotides read TGTGCCAGCAGCAACGGGACAACGAACACCGGGGAGCTGTTTTTT. Its protein reads: CASSNGTTNTGELFF.